The clone carrying this TCR beta chain came up once. The germline gene is not matched at one end of the junction; a read error may be the cause. This specimen comes from a study of tumor-infiltrating lymphocytes in primary liver carcinoma. Overall study: Tumor lesions were T1-T3 N0M0 and spanned roughly 4 to 11 cm.

Researchers generated TCR beta cDNA from approximately 500 ng of total RNA, relying on a constant-region primer. Libraries for TCR beta were built through three nested multiplex PCR rounds, which together made up a slightly modified ARM-PCR procedure. TCRdb fed the multiplex PCR reads into MiXCR, producing one record per CDR3 protein. The sample shows about 78,000 distinct CDR3 sequences, 60% to 80% of them seen only once. Without any cell sorting, roughly 20-30 mg of bulk tissue yielded co-extracted RNA and DNA. Sequenced: liver tumor tissue from sampling region 4. Documented subset: tumor region T4, right-lateral pole. This receptor was identified in a man aged 35-49 years with primary liver carcinoma and hepatitis B virus infection.

The CDR3 DNA sequence: TGTGCCAGCAGTTTAGACTCAGGCCCTGGCTACACCTTC. It translates to CASSLDSGPGYTF. V is TRBV7-9 and J is TRBJ1-2; D is undetermined. The CDR3 length is 13 residues. From germline, CDR1 is SEHNR and CDR2 FQNEAQ (reference sequence).